Below are 30 T cell receptor beta chains sequenced from a single sample in a study of blood T cell repertoires in COVID-19. Clones were sequenced by immunoSEQ multiplex PCR, and TCRdb holds only the in-frame ones, with some missing. The table records about 130,000 clones, around 80% of them present only once. The specimen was peripheral blood. Receptors were obtained from a man aged 55 to 70 who had recovered from COVID-19.

This clone was picked up many times. This chain links TRBV6-5 with TRBJ1-1; 7 nucleotides line up with TRBD1. The germline V gene encodes CDR1 MNHEY and CDR2 SVGAGI. The CDR3 loop spans 15 amino acids. Trimming cost V 2 bases and J 10 bases; bases outside gene matches: 13. The CDR3 DNA follows: TGTGCCAGCAGTTACCCTAAACAGGGGTTGCGGGGAGCTTTCTTT. This gives the protein CASSYPKQGLRGAFF.

The genes are TRBV6-6 and TRBJ1-1, with D possibly being TRBD1 (6 bases). CDR3 length: 15 residues. Trimming stripped 6 bases from V and 4 bases from J, with 18 bases between. The germline V gene encodes CDR1 MNHNY and CDR2 SVGAGI (reference sequence). The CDR3 DNA reads TGTGCCAGCAGGCAACACAATACAGGGAGCACTGAAGCTTTCTTT. This codes for CASRQHNTGSTEAFF.

This chain connects TRBV7-2 to TRBJ2-5; 7 nucleotides agree with TRBD1. Germline V CDR1 and CDR2: SGHTA, FQGNSA. Germline trimming cut 2 bases from V and 2 bases from J; bases unmatched to any gene: 2. This CDR3 is 14 amino acids long. The chain's CDR3 is CASSLNRGQETQYF. DNA for the CDR3: TGTGCCAGCAGCTTAAACAGGGGACAAGAGACCCAGTACTTC.

The gene calls are TRBV19 and TRBJ2-6, with 9 nucleotides matching TRBD1. The CDR3 spans 15 residues. The V gene end was trimmed by 8 bases and the J gene end by 6 bases; junction bases not matched to a gene: 8. Germline-derived CDR1 and CDR2 are LNHDA and SQIVND (reference sequence). The chain's CDR3 is CASWDRAGVANVLTF. DNA of the CDR3: TGTGCCAGTTGGGACAGGGCTGGGGTGGCCAACGTCCTGACTTTC.

This clone appeared a single time. The rearrangement links TRBV19 to TRBJ2-3; weak D call: TRBD2 (5 bases). The germline V gene has CDR1 LNHDA and CDR2 SQIVND (reference sequence). V was pared by 6 bases and J by 0 bases, with 13 bases between. CDR3 length: 15 amino acids. CDR3 loop: CASSPARTSTDTQYF. The CDR3 DNA follows: TGTGCCAGTAGCCCCGCCAGGACTAGCACAGATACGCAGTATTTT. Combining the CDR3 with reference TRBV19 and TRBJ2-3 gives the whole variable domain DGGITQSPKYLFRKEGQNVTLSCEQNLNHDAMYWYRQDPGQGLRLIYYSQIVNDFQKGDIAEGYSVSREKKESFPLTVTSAQKNPTAFYLCASSPARTSTDTQYFGPGTRLTVL.

The V gene is TRBV6-4, the J gene TRBJ1-2, with 11 positions matching TRBD1. The CDR3 sequence is 13 residues long. Looked up from germline, CDR1 is MRHNA and CDR2 is SNTAGT. J lost 9 bases, V lost 4 bases, and 4 bases had no gene match. The CDR3 DNA reads TGTGCCAGCAGTGGGACAGGGGGCGCGAGCTACACCTTC. Translating it yields CASSGTGGASYTF.

The chain joins TRBV29-1 to TRBJ2-3, with D tentatively TRBD2 (5 bases). Germline V gene sequence: CDR1 SQVTM, CDR2 ANQGSEA. V gave up 5 bases and J gave up 6 bases, with 12 bases separating them. This CDR3 is 12 amino acids long. The CDR3 spells CSVRGSEDTQYF. The CDR3 DNA reads TGCAGCGTTCGGGGATCGGAGGATACGCAGTATTTT.

This rearrangement joins TRBV30 to TRBJ2-6, with D possibly TRBD2 on 6 matching bases. CDR1 GTSNPN and CDR2 SVGIG come from the germline V gene (reference sequence). The CDR3 is 14 amino acids. Trimming cost V 5 bases and J 4 bases, with 12 bases left between them. The DNA for the CDR3 is TGTGCCTGGGGTCAGGGAGGAGGGGCCAACGTCCTGACTTTC. Translation: CAWGQGGGANVLTF.

V gene TRBV6-2 or TRBV6-3 combines with J gene TRBJ2-1, with a weak D call TRBD2 (6 bases). CDR3 length equals 16 residues. CDR1 and CDR2 (germline): MNHEY, SVGEGT. The V gene lost 6 bases and the J gene lost 4 bases, with 19 bases spanning the gap. In DNA form, the CDR3 reads TGTGCCAGCAGCATGACATACGCGGGACTTTACAATGAGCAGTTCTTC. Residues: CASSMTYAGLYNEQFF.

The V call is TRBV28, the J call TRBJ1-4; 8 bases fit TRBD1. The J segment lost 1 base and the V segment lost 5 bases, leaving 9 bases of the junction unmatched. This CDR3 has 17 residues. Germline V gives CDR1 MDHEN, CDR2 SYDVKM. The CDR3 coding sequence is TGTGCCAGCAGTCCTAGGACAGGGCGAGGAACTAATGAAAAACTGTTTTTT. This encodes CASSPRTGRGTNEKLFF.

CDR3 loop: CASSFLAGDKLEQYF. DNA of the CDR3: TGTGCCAGCAGCTTTCTAGCGGGAGATAAACTCGAGCAGTACTTC. The gene calls are TRBV5-6 and TRBJ2-7; 10 bases match TRBD2. The ends lost 2 bases at V and 6 bases at J; junction bases unmatched: 8. Looked up from germline, CDR1 is SGHDT and CDR2 is YYEEEE. The CDR3 spans 15 residues. The whole variable domain, remainder taken from reference TRBV5-6 and TRBJ2-7, is DAGVTQSPTHLIKTRGQQVTLRCSPKSGHDTVSWYQQALGQGPQFIFQYYEEEERQRGNFPDRFSGHQFPNYSSELNVNALLLGDSALYLCASSFLAGDKLEQYFGPGTRLTVT.

This clone was seen a handful of times. The rearrangement uses TRBV4-3 and TRBJ2-7; D not certain. Germline V lookup: CDR1 LGHNA, CDR2 YSLEER. Trimming removed 1 base at V and 0 bases at J, with 7 bases between. There are 14 residues in the CDR3. CDR3 sequence reads: CASSQGRSSYEQYF. CDR3 nucleotide sequence: TGCGCCAGCAGCCAAGGGCGGAGCTCCTACGAGCAGTACTTC.

The chain couples TRBV5-1 to TRBJ2-1; the match to TRBD2 covers 12 bases. V trimming: 0 bases; J trimming: 3 bases; junction bases outside the gene matches: 4. This CDR3 comprises 17 residues. CDR1 is SGHRS, CDR2 YFSETQ, per germline. CDR3 sequence reads: CASSLGTSGIYYNEQFF. In nucleotides, the CDR3 is TGCGCCAGCAGCTTGGGGACTAGCGGGATTTACTACAATGAGCAGTTCTTC.

The V call is TRBV28, the J call TRBJ1-3; D ambiguous. V was trimmed by 2 bases and J by 0 bases, leaving 8 bases between them. This CDR3 is built from 15 residues. CDR1 is MDHEN, CDR2 SYDVKM, per germline. Written as DNA, the CDR3 is TGTGCCAGCAGTTTACAAGCCTTCTCTGGAAACACCATATATTTT. This gives the protein CASSLQAFSGNTIYF.

This clone was observed a single time. This sequence joins TRBV6-4 and TRBJ1-5, with TRBD1 identical over 7 bases. Germline V CDR1 and CDR2: MRHNA, SNTAGT. The CDR3 spans 18 residues. After removal of 2 bases from V and 0 bases from J, the junction contained 10 bases not matched to a gene. CDR3 amino acids: CASSDRDSLFDSNQPQHF. CDR3 DNA: TGTGCCAGCAGTGACCGGGACAGCCTATTCGATAGCAATCAGCCCCAGCATTTT.

V gene TRBV7-8 combines with J gene TRBJ2-5; D is possibly TRBD2 (6 bases). Germline assignment: CDR1 SGHVS and CDR2 FQNEAQ. V was shortened by 0 bases and J by 7 bases, with 12 bases between the two germline ends. This CDR3 comprises 14 residues. CDR3 in DNA: TGTGCCAGCAGCTTAGCGCGGGGAGACAGGACCCAGTACTTC. This sequence encodes CASSLARGDRTQYF.

V usage is TRBV24-1 and J usage is TRBJ2-1; TRBD2 agrees at 10 bases. The CDR3 covers 15 residues. V lost 2 bases, J lost 9 bases, and 6 bases stayed unmatched. Looked up from germline, CDR1 is KGHDR and CDR2 is SFDVKD. CDR3 loop: CATSDSRGLALEQFF. As DNA, the CDR3 is TGTGCCACCAGTGATTCTCGGGGACTAGCGCTTGAGCAGTTCTTC.

This clone was seen just once. The chain couples TRBV4-3 to TRBJ2-3; 7 positions match TRBD2. The CDR3 runs 18 residues. V shed 0 bases, J shed 1 base, and the junction held 10 bases outside the gene matches. Germline CDR1 and CDR2: LGHNA and YSLEER. In DNA form, the CDR3 reads TGCGCCAGCAGCCAAGACCTCTCTAGCGGTCCTCGCACAGATACGCAGTATTTT. Its protein product is CASSQDLSSGPRTDTQYF.

The chain has TRBV5-6 and TRBJ2-7; D is possibly TRBD1 (5 bases). Germline lookup yields CDR1 SGHDT and CDR2 YYEEEE. The CDR3 contains 14 residues. The V gene lost 5 bases and the J gene lost 6 bases, with 18 bases spanning the gap. CDR3 protein: CASSKGRPLLEQYF. CDR3 bases: TGTGCCAGCAGTAAGGGGCGGCCTCTCCTCGAGCAGTACTTC.

The chain links TRBV4-3 to TRBJ2-7; a weak D match, TRBD1 (6 bases). The V end was cut by 0 bases, the J end by 3 bases, with 12 bases between. CDR1 and CDR2 from the germline V gene are LGHNA and YSLEER. The CDR3 runs to 15 residues. CDR3 sequence reads: CASSQDWGPLYEQYF. The CDR3 nucleotides are TGCGCCAGCAGCCAAGACTGGGGGCCTCTCTACGAGCAGTACTTC.

The genes are TRBV10-3 and TRBJ2-5, with 7 bases matching TRBD2. This CDR3 has 15 amino acids. Losses at the gene ends were 4 bases for V and 0 bases for J; bases not matched to a gene: 5. The germline CDR1 and CDR2 sequences are ENHRY and SYGVKD. CDR3 sequence: CAISASGDHQETQYF. CDR3 sequence (DNA): TGTGCCATCAGTGCGAGCGGGGATCACCAAGAGACCCAGTACTTC.

V usage is TRBV30 and J usage is TRBJ1-5, with a weak D call TRBD1 (6 bases). V dropped 3 bases and J dropped 5 bases, with 11 bases sitting between them. Germline V lookup: CDR1 GTSNPN, CDR2 SVGIG (reference sequence). The CDR3 totals 13 residues. The CDR3 DNA follows: TGTGCCTGGAGCACGGGGGGGCATCAGCCCCAGCATTTT. Translating it yields CAWSTGGHQPQHF.

This sequence joins TRBV10-3 and TRBJ2-5; perhaps TRBD2 as D (5 bases). The germline CDR1 and CDR2 sequences are ENHRY and SYGVKD. The CDR3 totals 12 residues. V was trimmed by 9 bases and J by 2 bases, leaving 10 bases between them. The CDR3 DNA reads TGTGCCATTTCGACGGGACAAGAGACCCAGTACTTC. This gives the protein CAISTGQETQYF.

The rearrangement joins TRBV6-2 or TRBV6-3 to TRBJ2-1, with 13 bases lining up with TRBD2. The germline gives CDR1 MNHEY, CDR2 SVGEGT. Trimming cost V 2 bases and J 12 bases; bases outside gene matches: 7. The CDR3 is 15 amino acids. This CDR3 reads CASSYGTSGNRVQFF. As DNA, the CDR3 is TGTGCCAGCAGTTACGGGACTAGCGGGAATCGGGTGCAGTTCTTC.

The V and J genes are TRBV3-1 (or the pseudogene TRBV3-2) and TRBJ2-5; a weak D match, TRBD2 (6 bases). From germline, CDR1 is LGHDT and CDR2 YNNKEL (reference sequence). The CDR3 runs 15 residues. V was pared by 1 base and J by 6 bases, with 15 bases between. Here the CDR3 DNA reads TGTGCCAGCAGCCAAGTCAGGACACGGGGGAAGACCCAGTACTTC. Translating it yields CASSQVRTRGKTQYF.

J is TRBJ2-2 and V is TRBV6-6; 8 positions match TRBD2. Germline CDR1 and CDR2: MNHNY and SVGAGI (reference sequence). Trimming took 5 bases from V and 6 from J; bases not matched to a gene: 17. This CDR3 contains 18 residues. The CDR3 DNA is TGTGCCAGCAGTCTTGAGGCCCCGGGACTAGGGTCTTCCGGGGAGCTGTTTTTT. Translating gives CASSLEAPGLGSSGELFF.

The rearrangement links TRBV6-2 or TRBV6-3 to TRBJ2-7, with a tentative D call TRBD1 (5 bases). Between the trimmed V and J ends, which lost 0 bases and 3 bases, there was a span of 9 bases. The V gene's germline CDR1 is MNHEY and CDR2 SVGEGT. The CDR3 is 14 amino acids. As DNA, the CDR3 is TGTGCCAGCAGTTACTCGTTGACAGACTACGAGCAGTACTTC. It encodes CASSYSLTDYEQYF.

This chain links TRBV6-2 or TRBV6-3 with TRBJ2-7; D may be TRBD1 (6 bases). This CDR3 has 14 residues. V lost 1 base and J 7 bases, leaving 14 bases between the germline ends. Germline V lookup: CDR1 MNHEY, CDR2 SVGEGT. The CDR3 nucleotides are TGTGCCAGCAGTTACTACAGGGAAAAAGGGGAGCAGTACTTC. The encoded protein is CASSYYREKGEQYF.

The chain combines TRBV19 with TRBJ1-1, with 7 bases lining up with TRBD1. Germline V gene sequence: CDR1 LNHDA, CDR2 SQIVND (reference sequence). The CDR3 runs 15 residues. V was pared by 6 bases and J by 0 bases, with 7 bases of the junction left unmatched. The DNA for the CDR3 is TGTGCCAGTAGCCTTACAGGGGATATGAACACTGAAGCTTTCTTT. Its translation: CASSLTGDMNTEAFF.

The chain combines TRBV7-2 with TRBJ2-7, with TRBD1 matching 9 bases. The V gene end was trimmed by 5 bases and the J gene end by 5 bases; junction bases not matched to a gene: 7. Germline values: CDR1 SGHTA, CDR2 FQGNSA. This CDR3 region has 14 residues. The CDR3 region has the DNA TGTGCCAGCAGCCCCACCGGGACAGGGCACGAGCAGTACTTC. It specifies CASSPTGTGHEQYF.